The rows below give T cell receptor beta chains drawn from one sample of a study of shared clonotypes between healthy human individuals. TCRdb's table, derived via immunoSEQ multiplex PCR, lists solely in-frame clones and lacks some. In the table there are about 2 million clones, about 95% of which are singletons. The material sequenced was naive CD8+ T cells sorted from blood. The receptor set was obtained from a man aged 18 to 29 in good health. Each CDR3 is given with its conserved first and last residue. A D gene is named only where the DNA matches it firmly. For some rows the clone size is stated as once, few or many, or as a class when expanded; others skip it.

TRBJ2-5	-	TRBV6-6	-	TGTGCCAGCAGTCAGGAGACCCAGTACTTC	CASSQETQYF
TRBJ2-7	-	TRBV21-1	-	TGTGCCAGCAGCCCTGCCGGGACAGGGGATTTATACGAGCAGTACTTC	CASSPAGTGDLYEQYF
TRBJ2-7	-	TRBV19	-	TGTGCCAGTAGTATCGGATGGGGCTCCTACGAGCAGTACTTC	CASSIGWGSYEQYF
TRBJ2-5	once	TRBV27	-	TGTGCCAGCAGCCCGGGAGCAGTACAGGCCATGCAAGAGACCCAGTACTTC	CASSPGAVQAMQETQYF
TRBJ2-7	-	TRBV7-9	-	TGTGCCAGCAGCTCAGGGACCCTCAAAGGCTACGAGCAGTACTTC	CASSSGTLKGYEQYF
TRBJ2-3	-	TRBV14	TRBD2	TGTGCCAGCAGCCAAGGACTAGCGGGAGTAACAGATACGCAGTATTTT	CASSQGLAGVTDTQYF
TRBJ2-1	-	TRBV15	-	TGTGCCACCAGCCTCAGGACTTCGTTTGTGGATGAGCAGTTCTTC	CATSLRTSFVDEQFF
TRBJ2-7	-	TRBV2	TRBD1	TGTGCCAGCATGACAGGGACCTACGAGCAGTACTTC	CASMTGTYEQYF
TRBJ2-7	-	TRBV15	-	TGTGCCACCAGCTTCCGGGACTCCCGGGGTGCAGAGCAGTACTTC	CATSFRDSRGAEQYF
TRBJ2-3	-	TRBV11-2	-	TGTGCCAGCAGCTTAGTTAGCTCCGATACGCAGTATTTT	CASSLVSSDTQYF
TRBJ1-1	-	TRBV4-1	-	TGCGCCAGCAGCCAGACGGGCCTGAACACTGAAGCTTTCTTT	CASSQTGLNTEAFF
TRBJ1-6	-	TRBV6-1	-	TGTGCCAGCAGTGACCCCGAGACGCGGGGACATAATTCACCCCTCCACTTT	CASSDPETRGHNSPLHF
TRBJ2-7	-	TRBV6-1	-	TGTGCCAGCAGTGAAGTAGGCGAGCAGTACTTC	CASSEVGEQYF
TRBJ2-7	-	TRBV30	-	TGTGCCGGCGGCGGCGGCTACGAGCAGTACTTC	CAGGGGYEQYF
TRBJ1-4	-	TRBV7-2	-	TGTGCCAGCAGCCTGGATGAAAAACTGTTTTTT	CASSLDEKLFF
TRBJ1-1	few	TRBV9	-	TGTGCCAGCAGCGTAGACGACACTGAAGCTTTCTTT	CASSVDDTEAFF
TRBJ2-5	-	TRBV11-2	-	TGTGCCAGCAGCTTAGGAAGCCAGGGAACAGGAGAGACCCAGTACTTC	CASSLGSQGTGETQYF
TRBJ2-7	-	TRBV6-5	-	TGTGCCAGCAGCTGGGGCACGGGCTACGAGCAGTACTTC	CASSWGTGYEQYF
TRBJ1-5	-	TRBV7-2	-	TGTGCCAGCAGCTTAGCACATCAGGGGAATCAGCCCCAGCATTTT	CASSLAHQGNQPQHF
TRBJ2-2	-	TRBV4-3	TRBD1	TGCGCCAGCAGCCGATTACAGGGGGCCGACACCGGGGAGCTGTTTTTT	CASSRLQGADTGELFF
TRBJ1-5	-	TRBV7-8	-	TGTGCCAGCAGCTTAGACAGCTATCAGCCCCAGCATTTT	CASSLDSYQPQHF
TRBJ2-7	-	TRBV10-2	-	TGCGCCACCCGGACTACCCACTCCTACGAGCAGTACTTC	CATRTTHSYEQYF
TRBJ2-3	-	TRBV6-5	-	TGTGCCAGCAGTTACGTGGAGGGGGCAGATACGCAGTATTTT	CASSYVEGADTQYF